Following are 29 T cell receptor beta chains from one sample sequenced in a study of T cells in Graves' hyperthyroidism and ophthalmopathy. Amplified regions were TCR beta CDR3 sequences from RNA transcripts. When the TCR CDR3 underwent first-round RT-PCR, the HTBI primer set was used. Via MiXCR, TCRdb re-called the multiplex PCR reads, giving one row per CDR3 protein. Of around 300,000 distinct CDR3 sequences in the sample, 14% are singletons; the top ten hold around 23%. Sequenced material: blood. These receptors originate from a woman under 40 with Graves' hyperthyroidism.

This clonotype has a handful of counts. The V and J genes are TRBV7-8 and TRBJ2-7; 8 bases are a match to TRBD1. The CDR3 has 12 amino acids. The J segment lost 7 bases and the V segment lost 5 bases, leaving 4 bases of the junction unmatched. Germline CDR1 reads SGHVS; CDR2 reads FQNEAQ. The CDR3 reads CASSRTGGEQYF. Here the CDR3 DNA reads TGTGCCAGCAGCCGAACAGGGGGGGAGCAGTACTTC.

This clonotype has at least ten counts. The chain has TRBV6-6 and TRBJ2-3; possible D gene TRBD2, 6 bases. Germline V gives CDR1 MNHNY, CDR2 SVGAGI (reference sequence). V was cut by 0 bases and J by 3 bases, with 16 bases left in between. The CDR3 runs 17 residues. In nucleotides, the CDR3 is TGTGCCAGCAGTTACTCGAACGGGATGGGGGGTACAGATACGCAGTATTTT. It is translated as CASSYSNGMGGTDTQYF.

This clonotype appeared a few times. J is TRBJ2-5 and V is TRBV3-1; 8 bases fit TRBD2. Trimming took 2 bases from V and 2 from J; bases not matched to a gene: 4. Looked up from germline, CDR1 is LGHDT and CDR2 is YNNKEL (reference sequence). This CDR3 contains 15 residues. Written as DNA, the CDR3 is TGTGCCAGCAGCCAAACTAGCGGTCTTCAAGAGACCCAGTACTTC. This encodes CASSQTSGLQETQYF.

The chain recombines TRBV7-9 with TRBJ2-1; 13 bases fit TRBD2. This CDR3 region has 15 residues. V gave up 8 bases and J gave up 5 bases; unmatched junction bases: 6. The germline CDR1 and CDR2 sequences are SEHNR and FQNEAQ (reference sequence). CDR3 nucleotide sequence: TGTGCCAGCCGACTAGCGGGAGGCCAGCACAATGAGCAGTTCTTC. This sequence encodes CASRLAGGQHNEQFF.

This clonotype was seen a handful of times. The V call is TRBV30, the J call TRBJ2-2; D ambiguous. V lost 7 bases, J lost 7 bases, and 10 bases lay in between. The CDR3 loop spans 11 amino acids. Germline V lookup: CDR1 GTSNPN, CDR2 SVGIG (reference sequence). CDR3 in amino acids: CASPAGGELFF. The CDR3 DNA reads TGTGCCTCCCCGGCAGGCGGGGAGCTGTTTTTT.

This chain links TRBV10-2 with TRBJ1-1, with D possibly being TRBD1 (6 bases). The CDR3 consists of 11 residues. V was cut by 8 bases and J by 8 bases, with 12 bases left in between. CDR1 WSHSY and CDR2 SAAADI come from the germline V gene. Here the CDR3 DNA reads TGCGCCAGCCGACAGGCAAGAGAAGCTTTCTTT. Its translation: CASRQAREAFF.

This clonotype was seen only a few times. V is TRBV20-1 and J is TRBJ2-3; 9 bases fit TRBD2. The V gene end was trimmed by 6 bases and the J gene end by 6 bases; junction bases not matched to a gene: 13. The CDR3 has 15 residues. Per the germline V gene, CDR1 is DFQATT and CDR2 is SNEGSKA (reference sequence). The CDR3 protein is CSAPISGRGLDTQYF. DNA of the CDR3: TGCAGTGCGCCCATTAGCGGGAGAGGGTTGGATACGCAGTATTTT.

This clonotype came up many times. This CDR3 reads CSARGGGRAAYEQYF. The CDR3 bases are TGCAGTGCTAGAGGAGGAGGGAGGGCCGCCTACGAGCAGTACTTC. The chain has TRBV20-1 and TRBJ2-7, with 7 bases lining up with TRBD2. The junction had 8 bases not matched to a gene; V was cut back by 1 base and J by 2 bases. This CDR3 comprises 15 residues. Germline V gene sequence: CDR1 DFQATT, CDR2 SNEGSKA (reference sequence).

Many counts were recorded for this clonotype. The chain employs TRBV28 and TRBJ2-7, with D perhaps TRBD2 (5 bases). Germline CDR1 is MDHEN and CDR2 is SYDVKM. The CDR3 has 14 amino acids. Trimming took 1 base from V and 2 from J, leaving 9 bases between them. For the CDR3, the DNA is TGTGCCAGCAGTTTATTGGCGGGTCCCTACGAGCAGTACTTC. Translation: CASSLLAGPYEQYF.

In its sample, this clonotype was seen many times. CDR3 sequence (DNA): TGCAGCGTTGAAGGGCTGCGGGCAGATACGCAGTATTTT. Translating gives CSVEGLRADTQYF. The J gene is TRBJ2-3, the V gene TRBV29-1; maybe TRBD2 (5 bases). The V gene lost 1 base and the J gene lost 4 bases, with 9 bases spanning the gap. The CDR3 extends over 13 amino acids. Germline V gives CDR1 SQVTM, CDR2 ANQGSEA.

This rearrangement joins TRBV18 to TRBJ1-6; D not certain. This CDR3 has 16 residues. V gave up 1 base and J gave up 6 bases, with 13 bases separating them. Per the germline V gene, CDR1 is KGHSH and CDR2 is LQKENI. CDR3 in DNA: TGTGCCAGCTCACCACTCTCTGGCAGGCCTAATTCACCCCTCCACTTT. Translated, it gives CASSPLSGRPNSPLHF.

The chain uses TRBV20-1 and TRBJ1-1; perhaps TRBD1 as D (6 bases). The germline gives CDR1 DFQATT, CDR2 SNEGSKA (reference sequence). V lost 6 bases and J lost 1, with 18 bases in between. The CDR3 contains 15 residues. The CDR3 is CSAHRRGRGNTEAFF. CDR3 sequence (DNA): TGCAGTGCCCACAGGAGGGGCAGGGGGAACACTGAAGCTTTCTTT.

Only a few counts were recorded for this clonotype. The V gene is TRBV28, the J gene TRBJ2-5; the D is unclear. The CDR3 totals 15 residues. The V end was cut by 4 bases, the J end by 2 bases, with 14 bases between. Germline lookup yields CDR1 MDHEN and CDR2 SYDVKM. The CDR3 spells CASSSPIYRQETQYF. CDR3 sequence (DNA): TGTGCCAGCAGTTCACCTATCTATCGGCAAGAGACCCAGTACTTC. The full variable domain, rest sourced from reference TRBV28 and TRBJ2-5, is DVKVTQSSRYLVKRTGEKVFLECVQDMDHENMFWYRQDPGLGLRLIYFSYDVKMKEKGDIPEGYSVSREKKERFSLILESASTNQTSMYLCASSSPIYRQETQYFGPGTRLLVL.

This clonotype appeared many times. V usage is TRBV29-1 and J usage is TRBJ2-3; 11 nucleotides align to TRBD1. The germline V gene has CDR1 SQVTM and CDR2 ANQGSEA. V gave up 4 bases and J gave up 3 bases; unmatched junction bases: 3. This CDR3 is 14 amino acids long. The CDR3 spells CSVGGTGGTDTQYF. DNA of the CDR3: TGCAGCGTTGGAGGGACAGGGGGAACAGATACGCAGTATTTT.

The chain links TRBV7-9 to TRBJ2-1; 7 bases map to TRBD2. The CDR3 covers 17 residues. CDR1 and CDR2 (germline): SEHNR, FQNEAQ (reference sequence). The J segment lost 7 bases and the V segment lost 5 bases, leaving 17 bases of the junction unmatched. Here the CDR3 DNA reads TGTGCCAGCAGCCAGCTCAGGGTGCGGGAGCTTCGAAATGAGCAGTTCTTC. Protein: CASSQLRVRELRNEQFF. The whole variable domain, filled in from reference TRBV7-9 and TRBJ2-1, reads DTGVSQNPRHKITKRGQNVTFRCDPISEHNRLYWYRQTLGQGPEFLTYFQNEAQLEKSRLLSDRFSAERPKGSFSTLEIQRTEQGDSAMYLCASSQLRVRELRNEQFFGPGTRLTVL.

This clonotype has ten or more counts. The chain uses TRBV7-9 and TRBJ2-1; 13 bases agree with TRBD2. This CDR3 region has 18 residues. V shed 6 bases, J shed 10 bases, and the junction held 18 bases outside the gene matches. Germline loops: CDR1 SEHNR, CDR2 FQNEAQ (reference sequence). CDR3 in amino acids: CASRSSSPGTSGTYEQFF. CDR3 in DNA: TGTGCCAGCAGGAGCTCCTCCCCAGGGACTAGCGGGACATACGAGCAGTTCTTC.

This clonotype was seen at least ten times. The chain carries TRBV24-1 and TRBJ2-3; 7 bases match TRBD1. J was trimmed by 7 bases and V by 5 bases; bases with no gene match: 14. There are 16 residues in the CDR3. Germline CDR1 and CDR2: KGHDR and SFDVKD. CDR3 coding DNA: TGTGCCACCAGTGGCCCCCCAGGACAGGTTCCCCATACGCAGTATTTT. Its translation: CATSGPPGQVPHTQYF.

This chain connects TRBV20-1 to TRBJ2-3; 13 positions agree with TRBD2. The germline V gene has CDR1 DFQATT and CDR2 SNEGSKA (reference sequence). The CDR3 runs 18 residues. Trimming cost V 6 bases and J 2 bases; bases outside gene matches: 14. CDR3 in amino acids: CSAWITSGRAPLTDTQYF. CDR3 DNA: TGCAGTGCGTGGATTACTAGCGGGAGGGCTCCGCTCACAGATACGCAGTATTTT.

There are many counts of this clonotype. CDR3 residues: CSARTGTSGSYEQFF. As DNA, the CDR3 is TGCAGTGCTAGGACCGGGACTAGCGGGAGCTATGAGCAGTTCTTC. This chain joins TRBV20-1 and TRBJ2-1; TRBD2 matches 14 bases. The junction had 6 bases not matched to a gene; V was cut back by 3 bases and J by 8 bases. The CDR3 is made up of 15 amino acids. Germline values: CDR1 DFQATT, CDR2 SNEGSKA (reference sequence).

The table lists this clonotype with many counts. The chain has TRBV15 and TRBJ2-1, with 10 bases that match TRBD2. Per germline, CDR1 LNHNV and CDR2 YYDKDF (reference sequence). This CDR3 contains 19 residues. J was trimmed by 0 bases and V by 0 bases; bases with no gene match: 8. The CDR3 spells CATSRDTGTSASSYNEQFF. Written as DNA, the CDR3 is TGTGCCACCAGCAGAGATACCGGGACTAGCGCAAGCTCCTACAATGAGCAGTTCTTC.

This clonotype has more than one count but fewer than ten. The chain is built from TRBV7-2 and TRBJ2-3; no clear D. Trimming shortened V by 1 base and J by 5 bases, and 13 bases separated the two germline ends. The CDR3 contains 15 residues. The germline gives CDR1 SGHTA, CDR2 FQGNSA. The CDR3 DNA reads as TGTGCCAGCAGCTTAGTGGGATTCGGCGTAGATACGCAGTATTTT. It yields the protein CASSLVGFGVDTQYF.

In this sample, this clonotype turned up a few times. J is TRBJ2-2 and V is TRBV10-3; D is undetermined. CDR3 size: 11 residues. The V gene's germline CDR1 is ENHRY and CDR2 SYGVKD. Trimming left V 2 bases short and J 12 bases short, with 7 bases between. CDR3 amino acids: CAISEPGQLFF. CDR3 DNA sequence: TGTGCCATCAGTGAGCCCGGACAGCTGTTTTTT.

This clonotype showed up just a few times. The rearrangement links TRBV20-1 to TRBJ1-5; 7 nucleotides match TRBD1. V gave up 2 bases and J gave up 6 bases; unmatched junction bases: 7. Germline assignment: CDR1 DFQATT and CDR2 SNEGSKA (reference sequence). The CDR3 contains 14 residues. The CDR3 here is CSARQGGLGQPQHF. The CDR3 DNA reads as TGCAGTGCTAGACAAGGGGGCTTGGGTCAGCCCCAGCATTTT.

In this sample, this clonotype turned up many times. V usage is TRBV28 and J usage is TRBJ2-7, with a possible D match to TRBD1 (6 bases). Germline CDR1 reads MDHEN; CDR2 reads SYDVKM. The germline V and J ends were trimmed by 4 bases and 2 bases, with 12 bases remaining between them. The length of the CDR3 is 14 residues. This chain's CDR3 is CASSSGTQAYEQYF. CDR3 coding DNA: TGTGCCAGCAGTTCCGGGACACAAGCCTACGAGCAGTACTTC.

The chain links TRBV25-1 to TRBJ1-2; weak D call: TRBD1 (5 bases). The germline gives CDR1 MGHDK, CDR2 SYGVNS. This CDR3 spans 16 amino acids. The ends were cut back, 4 bases at V and 2 bases at J, with 17 bases in the middle. The CDR3 region is CASSGQIGTSNYGYTF. In DNA, the CDR3 is TGTGCCAGCAGTGGACAGATAGGGACGTCCAACTATGGCTACACCTTC.

This clonotype turned up a few times. The V gene is TRBV12-3 or TRBV12-4, the J gene TRBJ1-5; unclear D gene. This CDR3 has 13 residues. V was cut by 0 bases and J by 5 bases, with 5 bases left in between. The CDR3 protein is CASSLAWDQPQHF. CDR3 coding DNA: TGTGCCAGCAGTTTAGCATGGGATCAGCCCCAGCATTTT.

This clonotype was recorded at least ten times. This chain links TRBV29-1 with TRBJ2-1; TRBD2 matches at 11 bases. The CDR3 loop spans 14 amino acids. The V and J ends lost 8 bases and 3 bases, in that order; junction bases with no gene match: 6. CDR1 SQVTM and CDR2 ANQGSEA come from the germline V gene. CDR3 in amino acids: CSIKTSGVYNEQFF. CDR3 nucleotides: TGCAGCATCAAGACTAGCGGGGTCTACAATGAGCAGTTCTTC.

This clonotype was observed many times. The chain carries TRBV6-1 and TRBJ1-2; D remains unclear. CDR1 is MNHNS and CDR2 is SASEGT in the germline V gene. The CDR3 is made up of 12 amino acids. V was trimmed by 6 bases and J by 4 bases, leaving 9 bases between them. CDR3 sequence reads: CASRTGSYGYTF. As DNA, the CDR3 is TGTGCCAGCAGGACCGGATCCTATGGCTACACCTTC.

This clonotype has just a few counts. V and J are TRBV12-3 or TRBV12-4 and TRBJ2-1; D unresolved. CDR3 length: 12 residues. The V end lost 11 bases, the J end lost 9 bases, and 17 bases lay between the germline ends. The CDR3 sequence is CASRQEIGEQFF. The DNA of the CDR3 is TGTGCCTCCCGCCAAGAGATAGGTGAGCAGTTCTTC.